This record looks at one T cell receptor (beta chain) sequence and its context. This record comes from a study of ipilimumab plus nivolumab after autologous stem cell transplantation. Only in-frame clones appear in the TCRdb table, and some are missing; sequencing was by immunoSEQ multiplex PCR. This table has some 25,000 clones, roughly 86% appearing once. CDR3 length: 16 residues. The germline V and J ends were trimmed by 1 base and 0 bases, with 10 bases remaining between them. CDR1 and CDR2 from the germline V gene are SGHTA and FQGNSA. The clonotype originates from a male donor with diffuse large B-cell lymphoma. V usage is TRBV7-2 and J usage is TRBJ1-5; no firm D call. Sample: PBMCs, taken in a trial of ipilimumab plus nivolumab as post-transplant consolidation. CDR3: CASSLGLSNSNQPQHF. The CDR3 coding sequence is TGTGCCAGCAGCTTAGGTCTCTCTAATAGCAATCAGCCCCAGCATTTT.